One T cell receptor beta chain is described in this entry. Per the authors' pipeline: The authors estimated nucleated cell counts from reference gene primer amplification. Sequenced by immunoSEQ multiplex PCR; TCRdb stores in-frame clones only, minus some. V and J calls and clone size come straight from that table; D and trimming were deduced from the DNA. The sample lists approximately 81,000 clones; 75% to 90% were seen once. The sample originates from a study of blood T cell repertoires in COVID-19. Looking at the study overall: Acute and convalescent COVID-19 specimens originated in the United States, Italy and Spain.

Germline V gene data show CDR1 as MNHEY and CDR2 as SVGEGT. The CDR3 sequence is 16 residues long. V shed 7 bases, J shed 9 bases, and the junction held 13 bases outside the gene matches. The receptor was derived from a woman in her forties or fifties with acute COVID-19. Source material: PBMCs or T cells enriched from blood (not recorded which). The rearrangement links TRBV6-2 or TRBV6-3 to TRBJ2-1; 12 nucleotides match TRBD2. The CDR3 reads CASTPRALAGGGEQFF. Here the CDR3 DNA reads TGTGCCAGCACCCCTCGGGCCCTAGCGGGAGGGGGTGAGCAGTTCTTC.